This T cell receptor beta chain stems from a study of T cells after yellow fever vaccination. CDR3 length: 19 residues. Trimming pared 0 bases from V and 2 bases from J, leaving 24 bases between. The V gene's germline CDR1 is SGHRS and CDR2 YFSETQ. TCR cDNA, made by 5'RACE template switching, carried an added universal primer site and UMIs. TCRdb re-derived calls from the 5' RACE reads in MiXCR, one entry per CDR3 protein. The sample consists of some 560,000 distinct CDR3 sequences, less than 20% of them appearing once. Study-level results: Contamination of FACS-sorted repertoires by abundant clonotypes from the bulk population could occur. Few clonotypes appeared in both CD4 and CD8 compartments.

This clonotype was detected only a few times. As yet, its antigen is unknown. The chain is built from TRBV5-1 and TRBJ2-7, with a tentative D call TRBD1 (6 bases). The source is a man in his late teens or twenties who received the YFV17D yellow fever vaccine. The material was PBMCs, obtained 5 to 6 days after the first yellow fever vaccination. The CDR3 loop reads CASSLVVKPSRQEAYEQYV. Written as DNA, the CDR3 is TGCGCCAGCAGCTTGGTCGTTAAGCCGTCCCGACAGGAGGCCTACGAGCAGTACGTC.